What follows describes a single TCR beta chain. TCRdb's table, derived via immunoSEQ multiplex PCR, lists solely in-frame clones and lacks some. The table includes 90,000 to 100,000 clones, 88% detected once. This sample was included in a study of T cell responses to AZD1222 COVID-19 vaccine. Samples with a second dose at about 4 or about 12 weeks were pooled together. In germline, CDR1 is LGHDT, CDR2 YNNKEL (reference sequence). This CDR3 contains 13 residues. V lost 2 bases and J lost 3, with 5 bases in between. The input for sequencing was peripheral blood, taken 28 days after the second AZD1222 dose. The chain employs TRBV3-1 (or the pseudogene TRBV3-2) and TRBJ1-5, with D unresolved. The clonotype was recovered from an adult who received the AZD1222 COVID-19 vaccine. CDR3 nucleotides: TGTGCCAGCAGCCAACTGTTCAATCAGCCCCAGCATTTT. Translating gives CASSQLFNQPQHF.